This T cell receptor (beta chain) was captured in a study of blood T cell repertoires in COVID-19 (TCRdb year 2020). Study-wide context: Samples covering the acute and convalescent phases of COVID-19 were provided by collaborators in the United States, Italy and Spain. Sample metadata almost always included a de-identified subject ID, COVID-19 status, age in years and sex. The samples were drawn from the first 160 participants of the ongoing ImmuneRACE study and from over a thousand subjects provided by 6 global collaborators. Where HLA class I and class II types were available, the types were taken from metadata supplied by the sample provider, not from assay-based typing. Subjects who had been exposed to COVID-19, were actively infected with it, or had recovered from it provided the deeply sampled blood TCRbeta repertoires that made up the dataset. The repertoires were released in a freely available public database intended as a resource for research on the immune response to SARS-CoV-2. The prospective study material was composed of cDNA or gDNA derived from T cells, B-cell-depleted T cells, or PBMCs.

CDR1 and CDR2, looked up from the germline V gene (reference sequence), are SEHNR and FQNEAQ. Compared with germline, V lacks 6 bases and J lacks 5 bases; bases without a gene match: 6. The CDR3 runs 14 residues from the cysteine to the phenylalanine. The only DNA kept is the CDR3, 42 bases in frame from the first base. With respect to this clone: Its antigen is not yet known. Nothing much larger sits one base from this clone, and base qualities are not available.

TCRbeta CDR3 regions were amplified from genomic DNA by means of the immunoSEQ Assay, a bias-controlled multiplex PCR. The study's processing was this. Within the assay, amplification of reference gene primers was used to estimate how many nucleated cells each sample contained. Sequence reads were collapsed and filtered to measure the absolute abundance of every unique TCRbeta CDR3 rearrangement. For each sample, productive Simpson clonality was calculated as the square root of Simpson's diversity index across productive rearrangements. In its TCRdb copy, this immuneACCESS table keeps in-frame sequences only and misses some clones. Where compared with another copy, unresolved V genes explain less than half of these, and the others have no known cause. That table furnishes V, J and clone size, whereas the DNA furnished D and trimming. The sample data list around 200,000 clones, and about 86% of these were observed just once. Less than 25% of the sample is held by the ten biggest clonotypes.

Each collaborating institution followed its own protocols to collect whole blood in K2EDTA tubes. Collaborator samples were shipped for TCRbeta analysis as frozen whole blood, isolated PBMCs, or DNA extracted from either sample type. Broader findings and caveats from the paper: The amount of clinical and demographic metadata varied by source and participant and was provided uncurated.

The chain links TRBV7-9 with TRBJ2-5, and 10 junctional nucleotides match TRBD1. The source is a man between 65 and 85 years old with active or convalescent COVID-19. The sample was peripheral blood. The DNA sequence is TGTGCCAGCAGGCCGACAGGGGGCGCCGAGACCCAGTACTTC. The encoded protein is CASRPTGGAETQYF.